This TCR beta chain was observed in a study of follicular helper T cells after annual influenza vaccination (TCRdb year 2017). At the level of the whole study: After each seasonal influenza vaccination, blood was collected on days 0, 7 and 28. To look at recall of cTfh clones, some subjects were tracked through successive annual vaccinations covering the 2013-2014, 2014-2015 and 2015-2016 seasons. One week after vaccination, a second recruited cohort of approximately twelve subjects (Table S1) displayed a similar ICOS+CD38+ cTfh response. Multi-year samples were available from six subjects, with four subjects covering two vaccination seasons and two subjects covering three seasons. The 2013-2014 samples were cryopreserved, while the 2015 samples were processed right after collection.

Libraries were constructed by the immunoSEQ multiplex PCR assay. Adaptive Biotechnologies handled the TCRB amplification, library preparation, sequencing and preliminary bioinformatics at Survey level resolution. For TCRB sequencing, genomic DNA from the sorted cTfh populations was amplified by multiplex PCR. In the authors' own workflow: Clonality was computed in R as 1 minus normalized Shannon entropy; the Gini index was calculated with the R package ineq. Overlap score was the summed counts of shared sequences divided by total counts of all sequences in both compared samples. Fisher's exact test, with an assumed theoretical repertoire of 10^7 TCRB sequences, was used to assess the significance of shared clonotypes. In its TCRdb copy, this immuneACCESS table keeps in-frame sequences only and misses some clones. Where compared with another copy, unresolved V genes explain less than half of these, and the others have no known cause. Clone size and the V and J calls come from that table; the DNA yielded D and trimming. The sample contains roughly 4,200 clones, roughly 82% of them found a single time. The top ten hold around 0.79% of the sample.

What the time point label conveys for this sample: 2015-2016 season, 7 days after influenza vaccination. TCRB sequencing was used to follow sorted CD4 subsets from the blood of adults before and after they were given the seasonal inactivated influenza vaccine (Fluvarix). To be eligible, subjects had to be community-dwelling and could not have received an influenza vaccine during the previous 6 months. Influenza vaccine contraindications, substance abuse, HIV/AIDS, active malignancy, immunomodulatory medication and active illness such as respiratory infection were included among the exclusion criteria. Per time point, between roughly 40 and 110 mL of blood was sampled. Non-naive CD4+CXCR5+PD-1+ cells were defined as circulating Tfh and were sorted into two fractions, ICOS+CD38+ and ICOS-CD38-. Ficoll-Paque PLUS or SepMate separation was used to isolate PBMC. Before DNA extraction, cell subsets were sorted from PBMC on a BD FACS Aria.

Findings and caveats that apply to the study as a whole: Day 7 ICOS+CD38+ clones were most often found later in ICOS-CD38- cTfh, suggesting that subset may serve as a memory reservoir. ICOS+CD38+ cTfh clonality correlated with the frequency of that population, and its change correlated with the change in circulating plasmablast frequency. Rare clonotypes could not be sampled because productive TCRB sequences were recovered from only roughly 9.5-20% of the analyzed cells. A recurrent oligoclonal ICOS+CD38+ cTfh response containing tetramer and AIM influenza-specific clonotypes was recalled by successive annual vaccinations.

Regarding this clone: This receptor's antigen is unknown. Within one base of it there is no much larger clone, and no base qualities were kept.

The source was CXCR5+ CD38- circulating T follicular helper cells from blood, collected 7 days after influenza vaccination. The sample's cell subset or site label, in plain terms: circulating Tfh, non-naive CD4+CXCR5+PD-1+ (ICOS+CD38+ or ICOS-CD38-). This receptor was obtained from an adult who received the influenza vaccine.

CDR3 protein: CASSLGTNTEAFF. DNA sequence: TGTGCCAGCAGCTTAGGGACAAACACTGAAGCTTTCTTT. This receptor chain uses TRBV7-2 and TRBJ1-1; TRBD1 could be the D gene, as 5 bases match. Taken from cysteine to phenylalanine, the CDR3 has 13 residues. Only the CDR3 DNA is retained, 39 bases long and in frame from the first base. Sequences SGHTA (CDR1) and FQGNSA (CDR2) are obtained from the germline V gene. Cut back by 1 base and 2 bases, the V and J ends lie 5 bases apart. Joined to the reference TRBV7-2 and TRBJ1-1 proteins, this CDR3 gives the full variable domain: GAGVSQSPSNKVTEKGKDVELRCDPISGHTALYWYRQSLGQGLEFLIYFQGNSAPDKSGLPSDRFSAERTGGSVSTLTIQRTQQEDSAVYLCASSLGTNTEAFFGQGTRLTVV.